This T cell receptor (beta chain) was identified in a study of shared T cell receptors in the human thymus. Trimming removed 5 bases at V and 5 bases at J, with 11 bases between. The CDR3 has 13 residues. Germline V gene sequence: CDR1 SGHTS, CDR2 YDEGEE. The assay was immunoSEQ multiplex PCR, and TCRdb's table has in-frame clones only and misses some. Here the sample spans 650,000 to 950,000 clones, over 75% being singletons. Separately, the same data were catalogued under a study of human thymus T cells. That report notes: In corrective heart surgery, resections were taken, and these provided the thymus tissue. What appeared biased in thymic and blood repertoires was the usage of V and J genes.

The chain uses TRBV5-8 and TRBJ2-1; a weak D match, TRBD2 (5 bases). This TCR was sampled from a girl under three years old with a congenital heart defect. The sequenced material came from thymocytes. The CDR3 sequence: CASRRVRNNEQFF. DNA of the CDR3: TGTGCCAGCAGGAGGGTCCGAAACAATGAGCAGTTCTTC.